Each of the 31 T cell receptor beta chains below was sequenced from the same sample in a study of cytomegalovirus exposure and HLA in healthy donors. In the PCR, 60 Vbeta and 13 Jbeta primers were used. Some clones are missing from TCRdb's copy, which holds only in-frame ones; the method was immunoSEQ multiplex PCR. The sample totals 55,000 to 70,000 clones. Sequenced: PBMCs. All receptors derive from a female donor in good health and CMV-seropositive.

The J gene is TRBJ2-7, the V gene TRBV4-3, with 7 bases aligning to TRBD2. V dropped 0 bases and J dropped 0; count of bases not matched to a gene: 8. Germline V CDR1 and CDR2: LGHNA, YSLEER. CDR3 length: 17 residues. This CDR3 is CASSQEVAGGISYEQYF. The CDR3 DNA reads TGCGCCAGCAGCCAAGAAGTAGCCGGGGGGATCTCCTACGAGCAGTACTTC.

This rearrangement joins TRBV5-1 to TRBJ2-1, with D maybe TRBD2 (7 bases). In germline, CDR1 is SGHRS, CDR2 YFSETQ. Deletions cut 2 bases from V and 0 bases from J, with 12 bases between. The CDR3 totals 16 residues. CDR3 in amino acids: CASSFLGGPSYNEQFF. The CDR3 bases are TGCGCCAGCAGCTTTTTGGGGGGGCCCTCCTACAATGAGCAGTTCTTC.

V gene TRBV2 combines with J gene TRBJ1-4; D not resolved. Trimming shortened V by 5 bases and J by 0 bases, and 13 bases separated the two germline ends. CDR1 is SNHLY and CDR2 is FYNNEI in the germline V gene. The CDR3 totals 16 residues. This CDR3 is CASSRTRSSTNEKLFF. The CDR3 DNA follows: TGTGCCAGCAGTCGTACCCGAAGCTCAACTAATGAAAAACTGTTTTTT.

The J gene is TRBJ2-1, the V gene TRBV6-5; 14 bases align to TRBD2. Germline V gene lookup returns CDR1 MNHEY and CDR2 SVGAGI. J lost 8 bases, V lost 5 bases, and 5 bases had no gene match. This CDR3 is 15 amino acids long. In DNA, the CDR3 is TGTGCCAGCAGTGGGACTAGCGGGAGTATCGATGAGCAGTTCTTC. This sequence encodes CASSGTSGSIDEQFF.

V is TRBV29-1 and J is TRBJ2-5, with TRBD2 as a possible D gene (5 bases). The V gene lost 6 bases and the J gene lost 5 bases, with 7 bases spanning the gap. The CDR3 sequence is 10 residues long. CDR1 is SQVTM and CDR2 is ANQGSEA in the germline V gene. In DNA, the CDR3 is TGCAGCGTCGGCGGGGAGACCCAGTACTTC. Protein sequence: CSVGGETQYF.

V usage is TRBV28 and J usage is TRBJ1-5; no clear D. Germline CDR1 and CDR2: MDHEN and SYDVKM. The V end was cut by 2 bases, the J end by 1 base, with 9 bases between. CDR3 size: 15 residues. CDR3 sequence reads: CASSLVPSSNQPQHF. CDR3 bases: TGTGCCAGCAGTTTAGTCCCCTCGAGCAATCAGCCCCAGCATTTT.

V usage is TRBV7-9 and J usage is TRBJ1-4; TRBD1 aligns across 7 bases. Germline assignment: CDR1 SEHNR and CDR2 FQNEAQ (reference sequence). The CDR3 sequence is 14 residues long. The V gene end was trimmed by 1 base and the J gene end by 8 bases; junction bases not matched to a gene: 4. CDR3 sequence reads: CASSLDRGLEKLFF. For the CDR3, the DNA is TGTGCCAGCAGCTTAGACAGGGGCCTAGAAAAACTGTTTTTT.

The chain couples TRBV4-3 to TRBJ2-1; 7 bases match TRBD2. Germline CDR1 LGHNA, CDR2 YSLEER. Losses at the gene ends were 4 bases for V and 2 bases for J; bases not matched to a gene: 8. The CDR3 has 16 residues. The CDR3 coding sequence is TGCGCCAGCAGCCGAAAAAGCAGCGGGGCCTACAATGAGCAGTTCTTC. Its protein is CASSRKSSGAYNEQFF.

The V gene is TRBV10-3, the J gene TRBJ1-3; D unresolved. V lost 0 bases, J lost 8 bases, and 11 bases lay in between. The CDR3 contains 14 residues. Germline values: CDR1 ENHRY, CDR2 SYGVKD. The CDR3 reads CAISESVMADTIYF. Here the CDR3 DNA reads TGTGCCATCAGTGAGTCGGTTATGGCGGACACCATATATTTT.

This rearrangement joins TRBV28 to TRBJ2-2, with 8 nucleotides matching TRBD1. Germline V gene data show CDR1 as MDHEN and CDR2 as SYDVKM. V shed 3 bases and J 1 base; nucleotides not matched to a gene: 7. The CDR3 consists of 17 residues. The CDR3 sequence: CASSFPSDRENTGELFF. The DNA of the CDR3 is TGTGCCAGCAGTTTCCCCTCGGACAGGGAGAACACCGGGGAGCTGTTTTTT.

The chain employs TRBV27 and TRBJ2-7; 10 nucleotides line up with TRBD1. The CDR3 length is 14 residues. Germline CDR1 MNHEY, CDR2 SMNVEV (reference sequence). J was trimmed by 2 bases and V by 2 bases; bases with no gene match: 0. The CDR3 nucleotides read TGTGCCAGCAGTTTAGGACAGGGGGCCTACGAGCAGTACTTC. Protein product: CASSLGQGAYEQYF.

The chain carries TRBV30 and TRBJ2-3; D is unclear. The CDR3 sequence is 8 residues long. CDR1 and CDR2 (germline): GTSNPN, SVGIG (reference sequence). The CDR3 spells CLTDTQYF. Written as DNA, the CDR3 is TGTTTGACAGATACGCAGTATTTT.

V and J are TRBV28 and TRBJ1-4; D remains ambiguous. Trimming took off 3 bases at V and 7 bases at J, with 12 bases between the two ends. The CDR3 runs 14 residues. The germline gives CDR1 MDHEN, CDR2 SYDVKM. CDR3 nucleotides: TGTGCCAGCAGTTTTGACCCAGGCCGTGAAAAACTGTTTTTT. Its protein product is CASSFDPGREKLFF.

The V call is TRBV6-1, the J call TRBJ1-4; 10 bases fit TRBD1. The J segment lost 7 bases and the V segment lost 3 bases, leaving 8 bases of the junction unmatched. This CDR3 has 16 amino acids. In germline, CDR1 is MNHNS, CDR2 SASEGT. The chain's CDR3 is CASSDGPGQGSEKLFF. As DNA, the CDR3 is TGTGCCAGCAGTGATGGGCCGGGACAGGGGAGTGAAAAACTGTTTTTT.

This sequence joins TRBV18 and TRBJ1-4; no clear D. Per the germline V gene, CDR1 is KGHSH and CDR2 is LQKENI. V lost 4 bases, J lost 0 bases, and 6 bases lay in between. CDR3 length: 14 amino acids. CDR3 nucleotides: TGTGCCAGCTCACGGCAGACAACTAATGAAAAACTGTTTTTT. As protein: CASSRQTTNEKLFF.

V and J are TRBV19 and TRBJ1-5; 9 bases fit TRBD1. This CDR3 has 18 amino acids. Germline assignment: CDR1 LNHDA and CDR2 SQIVND (reference sequence). Trimming took 3 bases from V and 3 from J; bases not matched to a gene: 12. The CDR3 bases are TGTGCCAGTAGTATCCCAACAGGGGGCGGGAGAAACAATCAGCCCCAGCATTTT. Translated: CASSIPTGGGRNNQPQHF.

This chain uses TRBV29-1 with TRBJ2-2; D is unresolved. Per the germline V gene, CDR1 is SQVTM and CDR2 is ANQGSEA. With 6 bases removed from V and 0 bases from J, the gap between germline ends came to 11 bases. The CDR3 is made up of 14 amino acids. CDR3 sequence reads: CSVVDIPNTGELFF. In DNA form, the CDR3 reads TGCAGCGTGGTAGATATACCGAACACCGGGGAGCTGTTTTTT.

The CDR3 DNA reads TGTGCCAGCAGCAGACAGGGGGGCAATCAGCCCCAGCATTTT. It encodes CASSRQGGNQPQHF. This chain links TRBV28 with TRBJ1-5; 9 bases match TRBD1. CDR1 is MDHEN, CDR2 SYDVKM, per germline. V shed 6 bases and J 2 bases; nucleotides not matched to a gene: 2. The CDR3 spans 14 residues.

This clone is identified as medium-sized from frequency. V and J are TRBV6-4 and TRBJ2-3, with D possibly matching TRBD2 (5 bases). The CDR3 totals 14 residues. Looked up from germline, CDR1 is MRHNA and CDR2 is SNTAGT. V gave up 4 bases and J gave up 2 bases, with 10 bases separating them. In DNA form, the CDR3 reads TGTGCCAGCAGTGGAGACGGGGACACAGATACGCAGTATTTT. As protein: CASSGDGDTDTQYF.

V and J are TRBV19 and TRBJ1-6; 7 bases fit TRBD1. The CDR3 is 14 residues long. V lost 3 bases and J lost 7; bases outside the gene matches: 3. The V gene's germline CDR1 is LNHDA and CDR2 SQIVND (reference sequence). CDR3 sequence: CASSIQGGNSPLHF. CDR3 coding DNA: TGTGCCAGTAGTATTCAGGGGGGCAATTCACCCCTCCACTTT.

The chain joins TRBV30 to TRBJ1-1, with TRBD1 as a possible D gene (5 bases). Trimming left V 2 bases short and J 2 bases short, with 9 bases between. The germline V gene has CDR1 GTSNPN and CDR2 SVGIG (reference sequence). This CDR3 region has 13 residues. CDR3 nucleotide sequence: TGTGCCTGGAGTTACCAGGGAAACACTGAAGCTTTCTTT. Residues: CAWSYQGNTEAFF.

The chain recombines TRBV7-9 with TRBJ2-5; 8 bases map to TRBD2. Unmatched junction bases numbered 11, after V lost 5 bases and J lost 0 bases. This CDR3 comprises 17 residues. Germline lookup yields CDR1 SEHNR and CDR2 FQNEAQ (reference sequence). CDR3 nucleotide sequence: TGTGCCAGCAGCCACCCCTCGACACTAGCGGACCAAGAGACCCAGTACTTC. It specifies CASSHPSTLADQETQYF.

The chain has TRBV6-1 and TRBJ2-1; 7 bases line up with TRBD1. The J segment lost 1 base and the V segment lost 7 bases, leaving 4 bases of the junction unmatched. CDR1 MNHNS and CDR2 SASEGT come from the germline V gene. The CDR3 is 14 amino acids. The CDR3 loop is CASIGGSSYNEQFF. Written as DNA, the CDR3 is TGTGCCAGCATAGGGGGCAGTTCCTACAATGAGCAGTTCTTC.

The rearrangement links TRBV29-1 to TRBJ2-7; TRBD2 matches at 10 bases. The CDR3 covers 13 residues. CDR1 SQVTM and CDR2 ANQGSEA come from the germline V gene. V was clipped by 7 bases and J by 5 bases; unmatched bases: 8. CDR3 sequence reads: CSARAGGFHEQYF. The DNA of the CDR3 is TGCAGCGCCAGAGCGGGAGGGTTCCACGAGCAGTACTTC.

The chain recombines TRBV5-1 with TRBJ1-4; D gene ambiguous. Germline V lookup: CDR1 SGHRS, CDR2 YFSETQ. V lost 3 bases, J lost 3 bases, and 21 bases lay in between. The CDR3 length is 18 residues. For the CDR3, the DNA is TGCGCCAGCAGCTCTATGGGCACCCAGACCCTTTCTAATGAAAAACTGTTTTTT. As protein: CASSSMGTQTLSNEKLFF.

This chain joins TRBV19 and TRBJ1-5; perhaps TRBD1 as D (5 bases). CDR1 is LNHDA and CDR2 is SQIVND in the germline V gene (reference sequence). The CDR3 has 14 residues. V shed 9 bases and J shed 7 bases, with 19 bases lying between them. The CDR3 DNA reads as TGTGCCAGCACGCAACGAGCAGGGTTGCAGCCCCAGCATTTT. It translates to CASTQRAGLQPQHF.

CDR3 sequence: CASSPTLPTGREWEQYF. The CDR3 DNA follows: TGTGCCAGCAGCCCCACCCTCCCGACAGGGCGAGAGTGGGAGCAGTACTTC. The J gene is TRBJ2-7, the V gene TRBV7-9, with 7 bases matching TRBD1. This CDR3 is built from 17 residues. Germline trimming cut 5 bases from V and 7 bases from J; bases unmatched to any gene: 20. Germline V gene data show CDR1 as SEHNR and CDR2 as FQNEAQ (reference sequence).

Of note for this clone: Sequence at one end of the junction differs from germline and may be a read error. The chain uses TRBV30 and TRBJ1-1; tentatively, D is TRBD1 (6 bases). The CDR3 length is 13 residues. Germline lookup yields CDR1 GTSNPN and CDR2 SVGIG (reference sequence). In nucleotides, the CDR3 is TGTGCCTGGAGTGGGACAGCGGACACTGAAGATTTCTTT. It yields the protein CAWSGTADTEDFF.

The chain employs TRBV4-3 and TRBJ2-5; D is uncertain. V was cut by 0 bases and J by 3 bases, with 14 bases left in between. Germline assignment: CDR1 LGHNA and CDR2 YSLEER. CDR3 length equals 16 residues. The DNA for the CDR3 is TGCGCCAGCAGCCAAGATAGGTATGGGCCCAAAGAGACCCAGTACTTC. Its translation is CASSQDRYGPKETQYF.

V usage is TRBV29-1 and J usage is TRBJ2-7; no firm D call. Deletions cut 4 bases from V and 2 bases from J, with 12 bases between. Germline V gives CDR1 SQVTM, CDR2 ANQGSEA. There are 13 residues in the CDR3. CDR3 sequence: CSVVGVLTYEQYF. CDR3 DNA sequence: TGCAGCGTTGTAGGAGTCCTAACCTACGAGCAGTACTTC.

The chain couples TRBV2 to TRBJ1-1, with a weak D call TRBD1 (5 bases). The V end lost 11 bases, the J end lost 2 bases, and 12 bases lay between the germline ends. From germline, CDR1 is SNHLY and CDR2 FYNNEI. The CDR3 has 12 amino acids. CDR3 DNA: TGTGCCTCGGGACTGAGTAACACTGAAGCTTTCTTT. The encoded protein is CASGLSNTEAFF. The complete variable domain, with remaining parts taken from reference TRBV2 and TRBJ1-1, reads EPEVTQTPSHQVTQMGQEVILRCVPISNHLYFYWYRQILGQKVEFLVSFYNNEISEKSEIFDDQFSVERPDGSNFTLKIRSTKLEDSAMYFCASGLSNTEAFFGQGTRLTVV.